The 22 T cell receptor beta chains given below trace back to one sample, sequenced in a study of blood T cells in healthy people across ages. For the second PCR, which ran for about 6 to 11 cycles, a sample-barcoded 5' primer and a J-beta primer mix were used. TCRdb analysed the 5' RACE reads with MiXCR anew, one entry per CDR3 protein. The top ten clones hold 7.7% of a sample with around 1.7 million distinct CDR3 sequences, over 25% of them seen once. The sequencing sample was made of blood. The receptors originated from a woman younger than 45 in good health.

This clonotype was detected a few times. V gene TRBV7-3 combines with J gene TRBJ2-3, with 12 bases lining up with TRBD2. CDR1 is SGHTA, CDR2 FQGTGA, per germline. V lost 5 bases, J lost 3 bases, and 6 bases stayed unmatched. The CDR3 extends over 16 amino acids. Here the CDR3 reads CASSHASGGATDTQYF. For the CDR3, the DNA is TGTGCCAGCAGCCACGCTAGCGGGGGGGCGACAGATACGCAGTATTTT.

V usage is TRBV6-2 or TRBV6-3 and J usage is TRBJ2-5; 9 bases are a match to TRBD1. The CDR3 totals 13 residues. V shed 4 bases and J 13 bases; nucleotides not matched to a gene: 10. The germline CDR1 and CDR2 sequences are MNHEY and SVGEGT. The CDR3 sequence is CASSFDPGQGWYF. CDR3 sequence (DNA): TGTGCCAGCAGTTTCGATCCGGGACAGGGTTGGTACTTC.

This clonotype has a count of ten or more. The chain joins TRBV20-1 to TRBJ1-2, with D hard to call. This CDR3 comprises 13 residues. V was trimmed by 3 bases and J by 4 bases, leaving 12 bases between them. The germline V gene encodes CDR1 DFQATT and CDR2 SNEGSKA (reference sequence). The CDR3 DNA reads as TGCAGTGCTAGGGTTAATGCGGGCTATGGCTACACCTTC. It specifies CSARVNAGYGYTF.

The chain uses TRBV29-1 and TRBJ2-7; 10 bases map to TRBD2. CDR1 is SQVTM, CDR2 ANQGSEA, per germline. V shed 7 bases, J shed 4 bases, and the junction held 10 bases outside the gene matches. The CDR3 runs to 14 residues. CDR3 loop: CSASYSSGRYEQYF. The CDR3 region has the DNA TGCAGCGCCTCCTATTCTAGCGGGAGATACGAGCAGTACTTC.

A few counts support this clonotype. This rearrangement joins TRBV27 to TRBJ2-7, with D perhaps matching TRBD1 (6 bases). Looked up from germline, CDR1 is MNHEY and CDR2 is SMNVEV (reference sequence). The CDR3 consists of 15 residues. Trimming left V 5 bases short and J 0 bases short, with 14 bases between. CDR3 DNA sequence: TGTGCCAGCAGTCTAGCCCGACAGGTCTCCTACGAGCAGTACTTC. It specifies CASSLARQVSYEQYF.

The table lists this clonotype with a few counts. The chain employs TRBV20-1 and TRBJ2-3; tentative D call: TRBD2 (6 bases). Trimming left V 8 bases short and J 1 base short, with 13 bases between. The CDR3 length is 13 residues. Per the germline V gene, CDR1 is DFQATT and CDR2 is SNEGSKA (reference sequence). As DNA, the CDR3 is TGCAGTTGTGCGGGGTCCGGCACAGATACGCAGTATTTT. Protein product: CSCAGSGTDTQYF.

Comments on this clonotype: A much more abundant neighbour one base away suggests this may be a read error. Here the CDR3 DNA reads TGTGCCAGCAGTGACCCCGCTGGACTAGCAACCTACAATGAGCAGTACTTC. This sequence encodes CASSDPAGLATYNEQYF. The chain has TRBV6-1 and TRBJ2-1; TRBD2 agrees at 8 bases. The DNA end favors TRBJ2-7, so the J call may be wrong. The CDR3 is made up of 17 amino acids. Germline-derived CDR1 and CDR2 are MNHNS and SASEGT.

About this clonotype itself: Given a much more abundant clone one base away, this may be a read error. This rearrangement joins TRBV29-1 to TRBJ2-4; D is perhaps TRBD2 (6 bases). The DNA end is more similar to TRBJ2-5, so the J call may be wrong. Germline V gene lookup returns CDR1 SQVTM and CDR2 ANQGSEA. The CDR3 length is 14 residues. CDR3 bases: TGCAGCGTTGAAGATCCGGCTAGCGTTATGACCCAGTACTTC. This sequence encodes CSVEDPASVMTQYF.

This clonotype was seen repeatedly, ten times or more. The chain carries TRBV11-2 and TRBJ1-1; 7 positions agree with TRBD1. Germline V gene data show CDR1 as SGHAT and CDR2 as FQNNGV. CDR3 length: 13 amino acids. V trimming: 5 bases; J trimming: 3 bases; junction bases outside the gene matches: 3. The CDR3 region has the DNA TGTGCCAGCAGCCAGGGGGGGTACACTGAAGCTTTCTTT. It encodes CASSQGGYTEAFF.

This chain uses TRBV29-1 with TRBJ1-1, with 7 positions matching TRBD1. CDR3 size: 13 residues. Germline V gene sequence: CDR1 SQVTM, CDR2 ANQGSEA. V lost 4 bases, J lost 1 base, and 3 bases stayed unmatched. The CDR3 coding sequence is TGCAGCGTTGGGGGACAGCCGAACACTGAAGCTTTCTTT. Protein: CSVGGQPNTEAFF.

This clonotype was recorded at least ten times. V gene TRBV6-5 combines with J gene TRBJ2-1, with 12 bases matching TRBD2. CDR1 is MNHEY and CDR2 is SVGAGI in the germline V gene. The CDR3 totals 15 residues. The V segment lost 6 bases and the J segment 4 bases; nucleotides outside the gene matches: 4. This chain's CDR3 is CASRDTSGGYNEQFF. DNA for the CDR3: TGTGCCAGCAGGGATACTAGCGGGGGGTACAATGAGCAGTTCTTC.

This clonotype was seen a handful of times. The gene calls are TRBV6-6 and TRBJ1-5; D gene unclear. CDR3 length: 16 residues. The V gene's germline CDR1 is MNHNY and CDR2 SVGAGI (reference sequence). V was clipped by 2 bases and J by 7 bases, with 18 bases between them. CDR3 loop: CASSYGDNKRGQPQHF. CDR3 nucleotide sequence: TGTGCCAGCAGTTACGGCGATAATAAGCGCGGGCAGCCCCAGCATTTT.

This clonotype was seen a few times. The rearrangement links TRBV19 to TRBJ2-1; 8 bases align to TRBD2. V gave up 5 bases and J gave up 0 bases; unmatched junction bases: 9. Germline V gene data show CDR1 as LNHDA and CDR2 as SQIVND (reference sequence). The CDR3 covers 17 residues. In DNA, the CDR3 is TGTGCCAGTAGTTTGACTAGCGCCGGGAGCTCCTACAATGAGCAGTTCTTC. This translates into CASSLTSAGSSYNEQFF.

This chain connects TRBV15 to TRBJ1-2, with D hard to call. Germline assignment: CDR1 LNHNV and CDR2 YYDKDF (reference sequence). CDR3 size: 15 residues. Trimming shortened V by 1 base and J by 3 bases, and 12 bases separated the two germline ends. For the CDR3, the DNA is TGTGCCACCAGCAGAGGAAACTCGATGGACTATGGCTACACCTTC. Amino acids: CATSRGNSMDYGYTF.

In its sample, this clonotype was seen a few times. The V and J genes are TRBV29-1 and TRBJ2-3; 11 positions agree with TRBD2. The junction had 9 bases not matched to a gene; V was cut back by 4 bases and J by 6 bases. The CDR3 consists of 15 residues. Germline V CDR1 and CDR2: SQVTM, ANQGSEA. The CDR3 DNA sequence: TGCAGCGTTGGATCTAGCGGGGGGCCATTGGATACGCAGTATTTT. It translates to CSVGSSGGPLDTQYF.

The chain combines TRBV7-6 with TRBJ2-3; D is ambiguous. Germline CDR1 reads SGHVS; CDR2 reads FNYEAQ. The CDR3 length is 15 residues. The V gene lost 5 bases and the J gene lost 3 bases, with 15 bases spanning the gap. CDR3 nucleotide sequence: TGTGCCAGCAGCCTTAGGCGGCAGCTGACAGATACGCAGTATTTT. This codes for CASSLRRQLTDTQYF.

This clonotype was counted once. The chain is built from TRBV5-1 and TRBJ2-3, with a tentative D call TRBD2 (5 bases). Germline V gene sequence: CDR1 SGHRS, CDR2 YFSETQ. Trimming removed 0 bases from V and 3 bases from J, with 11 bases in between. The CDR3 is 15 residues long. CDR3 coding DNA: TGCGCCAGCAGCTTGGCTACTAGTCCAACAGATACGCAGTATTTT. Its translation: CASSLATSPTDTQYF.

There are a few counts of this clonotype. CDR3 residues: CSAEEQGGNTEAFF. The CDR3 region has the DNA TGCAGTGCGGAAGAACAGGGAGGGAACACTGAAGCTTTCTTT. V gene TRBV20-1 combines with J gene TRBJ1-1, with a tentative D call TRBD1 (6 bases). From germline, CDR1 is DFQATT and CDR2 SNEGSKA (reference sequence). The germline V and J ends were trimmed by 6 bases and 1 base, with 15 bases remaining between them. The CDR3 spans 14 residues.

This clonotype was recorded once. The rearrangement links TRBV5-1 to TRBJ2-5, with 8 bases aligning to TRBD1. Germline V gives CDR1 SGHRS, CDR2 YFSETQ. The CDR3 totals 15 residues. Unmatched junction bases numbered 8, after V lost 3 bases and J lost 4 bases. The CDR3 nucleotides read TGCGCCAGCAGCTCGAACGTCGGGACAGGAGAGACCCAGTACTTC. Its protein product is CASSSNVGTGETQYF.

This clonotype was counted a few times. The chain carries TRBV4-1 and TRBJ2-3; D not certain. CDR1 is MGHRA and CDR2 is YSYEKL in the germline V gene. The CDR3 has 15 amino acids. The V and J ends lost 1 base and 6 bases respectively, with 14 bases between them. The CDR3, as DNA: TGCGCCAGCAGCCAAGCGGCCGGAGTTGGGGATACGCAGTATTTT. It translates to CASSQAAGVGDTQYF.

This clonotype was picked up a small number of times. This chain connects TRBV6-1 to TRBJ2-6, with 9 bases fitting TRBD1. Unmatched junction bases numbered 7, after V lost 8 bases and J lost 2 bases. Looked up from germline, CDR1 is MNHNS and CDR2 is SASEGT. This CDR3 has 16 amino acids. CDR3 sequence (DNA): TGTGCCAGCCGACTACAGGGGGCTGCTGGGGCCAACGTCCTGACTTTC. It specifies CASRLQGAAGANVLTF.

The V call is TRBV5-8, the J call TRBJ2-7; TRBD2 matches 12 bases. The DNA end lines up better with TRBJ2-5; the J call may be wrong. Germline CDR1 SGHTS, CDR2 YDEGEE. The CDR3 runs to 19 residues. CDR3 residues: CASSPLAVLAGGLEETQYF. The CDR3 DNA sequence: TGTGCCAGCAGCCCACTGGCAGTGCTAGCGGGGGGGCTCGAGGAGACCCAGTACTTC.